This T cell receptor (beta chain) is from a study of shared clonotypes between healthy human individuals. General study findings and limits: Naive subsets generally had larger estimated richness than memory subsets.

Evenly divided among several immunoSEQ plates was the genomic DNA of each subset. The input for sorted-subset replicate PCRs was approximately 200 ng DNA, tens of thousands of T cell genomes. Repertoires were generated with immunoSEQ multiplex PCR, while TCRdb's copy carries only in-frame clones and drops some. Seen here are approximately 1,500,000 clones, around 97% observed once, and the top ten hold about 1%. Worth noting for this clone: The antigen is not known.

Donors comprised healthy HIV-negative adults lacking recent acute infections or vaccinations. Sequencing was done on a sample of naive CD4+ T cells sorted from blood. The subset here: CD45RA+ positively selected. This receptor was taken from a man aged 25-40 years in good health.

The CDR3 here is CASSRLLGTSYEQYF. CDR3 nucleotides: TGTGCCAGCAGCCGCCTCCTTGGAACTTCCTACGAGCAGTACTTC. This chain connects TRBV14 to TRBJ2-7; D gene unclear. The ends were cut back, 4 bases at V and 1 base at J, with 14 bases in the middle. There are 15 residues in the CDR3. From germline, CDR1 is SGHDN and CDR2 FVKESK.